This T cell receptor beta chain was sequenced in a study of blood T cell repertoires in COVID-19. Profiling relied on immunoSEQ multiplex PCR, and the TCRdb table lists in-frame clones only, not all of them. This sample has roughly 200,000 clones, with about 87% found just once. The CDR3 consists of 15 residues. In germline, CDR1 is MNHNY, CDR2 SVGAGI (reference sequence). V was shortened by 1 base and J by 6 bases, with 10 bases between the two germline ends. The chain links TRBV6-6 to TRBJ1-6; D is possibly TRBD1 (5 bases). This sequence originates from a man in his fifties or sixties with acute or convalescent COVID-19. Material: peripheral blood. CDR3: CASSYLGGINSPLHF. The CDR3, as DNA: TGTGCCAGCAGTTACTTGGGGGGGATTAATTCACCCCTCCACTTT.